This is a list of T cell receptor beta chains from one sample in a study of human T cells and chemical hapten exposure. TCRdb used MiXCR to reprocess the RACE reads, holding one entry per CDR3 protein. The sample records 27,000 or so distinct CDR3 sequences, 5.5% to 6.5% being singletons. The sample was whole blood, taken in connection with sensitization to the hapten diphenylcyclopropenone (DPC). The receptor source for this set is a man aged 25 to 40 with alopecia areata. Some clones in this sample may be carry-over from other donors' samples. Each CDR3 is given with its conserved first and last residue. D genes are given only for firm matches. The size field is filled for only some rows; it gives once, few, many or a size class.

CDR3aa: CASSFSTDTQYF
CDR3nt: TGCGCCAGCAGTTTCAGCACAGATACGCAGTATTTT
d_gene: NA
v_gene: TRBV10-1
abundance: many
j_gene: TRBJ2-3

CDR3aa: CASSQAGTGNSPLHF
CDR3nt: TGTGCCAGCAGCCAAGCTGGGACAGGGAATTCACCCCTCCACTTT
d_gene: TRBD1
v_gene: TRBV14
abundance: many
j_gene: TRBJ1-6

CDR3aa: CASSFQRGHTDTQYF
CDR3nt: TGTGCCAGCAGCTTCCAGCGGGGGCACACAGATACGCAGTATTTT
d_gene: TRBD2
v_gene: TRBV7-2
abundance: many
j_gene: TRBJ2-3

CDR3aa: CASSILGGTGANVLTF
CDR3nt: TGTGCCAGTAGTATTCTAGGGGGAACTGGGGCCAACGTCCTGACTTTC
d_gene: NA
v_gene: TRBV19
abundance: many
j_gene: TRBJ2-6

CDR3aa: CASTEVVGSPLHF
CDR3nt: TGTGCCAGCACTGAGGTTGTTGGATCACCCCTCCACTTT
d_gene: NA
v_gene: TRBV6-2/TRBV6-3
abundance: many
j_gene: TRBJ1-6

CDR3aa: CASSFNSWGETSGYNEQFF
CDR3nt: TGTGCCAGCAGCTTTAATAGTTGGGGGGAGACTAGCGGGTACAATGAGCAGTTCTTC
d_gene: TRBD2
v_gene: TRBV11-2
abundance: many
j_gene: TRBJ2-1

CDR3aa: CASSQVGSGQGPRSNYGYTF
CDR3nt: TGCGCCAGCAGCCAAGTAGGGAGCGGGCAGGGTCCACGCTCTAACTATGGCTACACCTTC
d_gene: NA
v_gene: TRBV4-3
abundance: many
j_gene: TRBJ1-2

CDR3aa: CASTPPANVLTF
CDR3nt: TGTGCCAGCACCCCCCCGGCCAACGTCCTGACTTTC
d_gene: NA
v_gene: TRBV12-3/TRBV12-4
abundance: many
j_gene: TRBJ2-6

CDR3aa: CASMGNGRIAGELFF
CDR3nt: TGTGCCAGCATGGGTAACGGGAGAATAGCCGGGGAGCTGTTTTTT
d_gene: NA
v_gene: TRBV27
abundance: many
j_gene: TRBJ2-2

CDR3aa: CASSFRDTRQEQYF
CDR3nt: TGTGCCAGCAGCTTCCGGGACACCCGGCAGGAGCAGTACTTC
d_gene: NA
v_gene: TRBV7-2
abundance: many
j_gene: TRBJ2-7

CDR3aa: CSVLMGQANTGELFF
CDR3nt: TGCAGCGTCCTTATGGGACAGGCGAACACCGGGGAGCTGTTTTTT
d_gene: TRBD1
v_gene: TRBV29-1
abundance: many
j_gene: TRBJ2-2

CDR3aa: CSARVLQGAHNEQFF
CDR3nt: TGCAGTGCTAGAGTACTCCAGGGGGCGCACAATGAGCAGTTCTTC
d_gene: TRBD1
v_gene: TRBV20-1
abundance: many
j_gene: TRBJ2-1

CDR3aa: CSAPRTGGSYEQYF
CDR3nt: TGCAGTGCTCCAAGGACAGGCGGGTCCTACGAGCAGTACTTC
d_gene: TRBD1
v_gene: TRBV20-1
abundance: many
j_gene: TRBJ2-7

CDR3aa: CASRPGTANTGELFF
CDR3nt: TGTGCCAGCCGCCCGGGGACAGCGAACACCGGGGAGCTGTTTTTT
d_gene: TRBD1
v_gene: TRBV12-3/TRBV12-4
abundance: many
j_gene: TRBJ2-2

CDR3aa: CASRGSGLGANVLTF
CDR3nt: TGTGCCAGCAGAGGGTCAGGTCTGGGGGCCAACGTCCTGACTTTC
d_gene: NA
v_gene: TRBV6-1
abundance: many
j_gene: TRBJ2-6

CDR3aa: CASSTGRSGSPYEQYF
CDR3nt: TGTGCCAGCAGCACCGGTAGGAGCGGGAGCCCCTACGAGCAGTACTTC
d_gene: TRBD2
v_gene: TRBV7-6
abundance: many
j_gene: TRBJ2-7

CDR3aa: CASSSHSPTEVIADTQYF
CDR3nt: TGTGCCAGCAGCTCTCACAGTCCTACTGAGGTTATCGCAGATACGCAGTATTTT
d_gene: NA
v_gene: TRBV13
abundance: many
j_gene: TRBJ2-3

CDR3aa: CAHRRGPEKLFF
CDR3nt: TGTGCACATCGGAGGGGGCCGGAAAAACTGTTTTTT
d_gene: TRBD1
v_gene: TRBV30
abundance: many
j_gene: TRBJ1-4

CDR3aa: CASSWGPGNTIYF
CDR3nt: TGTGCCAGCAGTTGGGGTCCCGGAAACACCATATATTTT
d_gene: NA
v_gene: TRBV12-3/TRBV12-4
abundance: many
j_gene: TRBJ1-3

CDR3aa: CASSTQGAAQETQYF
CDR3nt: TGTGCCAGCAGTACACAGGGGGCGGCTCAAGAGACCCAGTACTTC
d_gene: TRBD1
v_gene: TRBV2
abundance: once
j_gene: TRBJ2-5

CDR3aa: CASSIRPSGETQYF
CDR3nt: TGTGCCAGTAGTATCAGACCCTCGGGGGAGACCCAGTACTTC
d_gene: NA
v_gene: TRBV19
abundance: once
j_gene: TRBJ2-5

CDR3aa: CASSLLATGAYNEQFF
CDR3nt: TGTGCCAGCAGTTTACTGGCGACAGGGGCCTACAATGAGCAGTTCTTC
d_gene: TRBD1
v_gene: TRBV12-3/TRBV12-4
abundance: many
j_gene: TRBJ2-1

CDR3aa: CASSFLHTSTDTQYF
CDR3nt: TGTGCCAGCAGCTTTCTCCATACTAGCACAGATACGCAGTATTTT
d_gene: NA
v_gene: TRBV7-8
abundance: many
j_gene: TRBJ2-3

CDR3aa: CASSYLLTSGSYEQYF
CDR3nt: TGTGCCAGCAGCTACCTACTGACTAGCGGCTCCTACGAGCAGTACTTC
d_gene: TRBD2
v_gene: TRBV7-2
abundance: many
j_gene: TRBJ2-7

CDR3aa: CSALRSPGGEKLFF
CDR3nt: TGCAGTGCTCTTCGTTCACCCGGGGGGGAAAAACTGTTTTTT
d_gene: NA
v_gene: TRBV20-1
abundance: many
j_gene: TRBJ1-4

CDR3aa: CAHARGGKFEETQYF
CDR3nt: TGTGCCCACGCTCGCGGGGGGAAATTTGAAGAGACCCAGTACTTC
d_gene: TRBD2
v_gene: TRBV30
abundance: many
j_gene: TRBJ2-5

CDR3aa: CASYDPEDYGYTF
CDR3nt: TGTGCCAGCTACGACCCGGAGGACTATGGCTACACCTTC
d_gene: NA
v_gene: TRBV2
abundance: NA
j_gene: TRBJ1-2

CDR3aa: CASSKTVSTEAFF
CDR3nt: TGTGCCAGCAGTAAGACAGTAAGCACTGAAGCTTTCTTT
d_gene: NA
v_gene: TRBV2
abundance: many
j_gene: TRBJ1-1

CDR3aa: CASSFGEAGNTIYF
CDR3nt: TGTGCCAGCAGCTTCGGGGAGGCGGGAAACACCATATATTTT
d_gene: NA
v_gene: TRBV7-2
abundance: many
j_gene: TRBJ1-3

CDR3aa: CASTRGNQPQHF
CDR3nt: TGTGCCAGCACCCGAGGGAATCAGCCCCAGCATTTT
d_gene: NA
v_gene: TRBV2
abundance: many
j_gene: TRBJ1-5

CDR3aa: CATSREEWTSGTEDTQYF
CDR3nt: TGTGCCACCAGCAGAGAGGAATGGACTAGCGGGACGGAAGATACGCAGTATTTT
d_gene: TRBD2
v_gene: TRBV15
abundance: many
j_gene: TRBJ2-3

CDR3aa: CASSLALSGGYGYTF
CDR3nt: TGTGCCAGCAGCTTAGCCCTCTCGGGCGGCTATGGCTACACCTTC
d_gene: NA
v_gene: TRBV7-2
abundance: many
j_gene: TRBJ1-2

CDR3aa: CASSYVRDQPQHF
CDR3nt: TGTGCCAGCAGTTACGTCAGGGATCAGCCCCAGCATTTT
d_gene: NA
v_gene: TRBV6-2/TRBV6-3
abundance: many
j_gene: TRBJ1-5

CDR3aa: CASSDRDRYEQFF
CDR3nt: TGTGCCAGCAGCGACCGGGACCGATATGAGCAGTTCTTC
d_gene: NA
v_gene: TRBV7-9
abundance: many
j_gene: TRBJ2-1

CDR3aa: CASSSSDTNTEAFF
CDR3nt: TGTGCCAGCAGTTCCTCCGACACGAACACTGAAGCTTTCTTT
d_gene: NA
v_gene: TRBV12-3/TRBV12-4
abundance: many
j_gene: TRBJ1-1

CDR3aa: CASSLGSSAKNIQYF
CDR3nt: TGCGCCAGCAGCTTGGGCAGTTCAGCCAAAAACATTCAGTACTTC
d_gene: NA
v_gene: TRBV5-1
abundance: many
j_gene: TRBJ2-4

CDR3aa: CASSNPGHPFWNEQFF
CDR3nt: TGTGCCAGCAGTAACCCGGGACACCCTTTTTGGAATGAGCAGTTCTTC
d_gene: NA
v_gene: TRBV6-2/TRBV6-3
abundance: many
j_gene: TRBJ2-1

CDR3aa: CASSSGQTYEQYF
CDR3nt: TGTGCCAGCAGTTCGGGACAGACCTACGAGCAGTACTTC
d_gene: TRBD1
v_gene: TRBV12-3/TRBV12-4
abundance: many
j_gene: TRBJ2-7

CDR3aa: CASSLRNSPLHF
CDR3nt: TGTGCCAGCAGCTTGAGGAATTCACCCCTCCACTTT
d_gene: NA
v_gene: TRBV7-2
abundance: NA
j_gene: TRBJ1-6

CDR3aa: CSATSSGLFYEQYF
CDR3nt: TGCAGTGCTACCTCTAGCGGGCTCTTCTACGAGCAGTACTTC
d_gene: TRBD2
v_gene: TRBV20-1
abundance: many
j_gene: TRBJ2-7

CDR3aa: CATSDSSSYNSPLHF
CDR3nt: TGTGCCACCTCGGACAGTAGCTCCTATAATTCACCCCTCCACTTT
d_gene: NA
v_gene: TRBV19
abundance: few
j_gene: TRBJ1-6

CDR3aa: CASSWDGEVYGYTF
CDR3nt: TGTGCCAGCAGTTGGGACGGAGAGGTCTATGGCTACACCTTC
d_gene: NA
v_gene: TRBV6-1
abundance: many
j_gene: TRBJ1-2

CDR3aa: CASSSGYEQYF
CDR3nt: TGTGCCAGCAGTTCCGGCTACGAGCAGTACTTC
d_gene: NA
v_gene: TRBV27
abundance: few
j_gene: TRBJ2-7

CDR3aa: CSARRSGQLYTEAFF
CDR3nt: TGCAGTGCTAGGCGATCGGGACAGCTATACACTGAAGCTTTCTTT
d_gene: TRBD1
v_gene: TRBV20-1
abundance: many
j_gene: TRBJ1-1

CDR3aa: CASSLPGVYTF
CDR3nt: TGTGCCAGCAGCTTGCCGGGAGTCTACACCTTC
d_gene: NA
v_gene: TRBV5-6
abundance: many
j_gene: TRBJ1-2

CDR3aa: CSATSSNQPQHF
CDR3nt: TGCAGTGCCACTTCGAGCAATCAGCCCCAGCATTTT
d_gene: NA
v_gene: TRBV20-1
abundance: many
j_gene: TRBJ1-5

CDR3aa: CASSLFGTSGNLHSYEQYF
CDR3nt: TGTGCCAGCAGCTTATTTGGAACTAGCGGGAACCTCCACTCCTACGAGCAGTACTTC
d_gene: TRBD2
v_gene: TRBV11-2
abundance: many
j_gene: TRBJ2-7

CDR3aa: CSVADRPLNYGYTF
CDR3nt: TGCAGCGTAGCGGACAGACCCCTTAACTATGGCTACACCTTC
d_gene: NA
v_gene: TRBV29-1
abundance: many
j_gene: TRBJ1-2

CDR3aa: CAGGRYGGGELFF
CDR3nt: TGTGCCGGAGGGAGGTACGGTGGCGGGGAGCTGTTTTTT
d_gene: NA
v_gene: TRBV19
abundance: many
j_gene: TRBJ2-2

CDR3aa: CASSLSHFSYNEQFF
CDR3nt: TGTGCCAGCAGCCTCAGCCACTTCTCCTACAATGAGCAGTTCTTC
d_gene: NA
v_gene: TRBV6-2/TRBV6-3
abundance: many
j_gene: TRBJ2-1